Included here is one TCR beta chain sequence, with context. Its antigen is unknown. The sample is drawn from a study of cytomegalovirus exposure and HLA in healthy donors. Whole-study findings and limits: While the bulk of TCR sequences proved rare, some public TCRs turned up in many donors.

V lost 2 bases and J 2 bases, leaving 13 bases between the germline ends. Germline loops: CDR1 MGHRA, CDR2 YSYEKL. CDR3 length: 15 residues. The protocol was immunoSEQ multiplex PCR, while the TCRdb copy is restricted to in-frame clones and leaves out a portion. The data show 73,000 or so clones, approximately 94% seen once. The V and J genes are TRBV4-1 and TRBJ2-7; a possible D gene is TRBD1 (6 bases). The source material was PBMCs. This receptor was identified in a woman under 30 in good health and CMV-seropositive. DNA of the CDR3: TGCGCCAGCAGCCAAACAGGGACCACGACCTACGAGCAGTACTTC. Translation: CASSQTGTTTYEQYF.